The text below deals with one T cell receptor beta chain. In germline, CDR1 is KGHSH, CDR2 LQKENI. The V end was cut by 2 bases, the J end by 4 bases, with 8 bases between. This CDR3 is built from 13 residues. This specimen belongs to a study of blood T cell repertoires in COVID-19. The wider study: Whether acute or convalescent, the COVID-19 samples came from the United States, Italy and Spain. PBMCs, B-cell-depleted T cells, or T cells provided the cDNA or gDNA that made up the material.

In the original workflow: From reference gene primer amplification, estimates of nucleated cell counts were derived. Assay: immunoSEQ multiplex PCR; the TCRdb copy retains only in-frame clones and omits some. V and J calls and clone size are copied from that table; D and trimming were computed from the DNA. The sample holds 130,000 to 150,000 clones, 85% to 90% seen once. The chain carries TRBV18 and TRBJ1-2; D gene ambiguous. Sequenced sample: peripheral blood. The source of this sequence is a man between 50 and 59 years old who had recovered from COVID-19. CDR3 bases: TGTGCCAGCTCACCAACCGAGCCCTATGGCTACACCTTC. Amino acid sequence: CASSPTEPYGYTF.